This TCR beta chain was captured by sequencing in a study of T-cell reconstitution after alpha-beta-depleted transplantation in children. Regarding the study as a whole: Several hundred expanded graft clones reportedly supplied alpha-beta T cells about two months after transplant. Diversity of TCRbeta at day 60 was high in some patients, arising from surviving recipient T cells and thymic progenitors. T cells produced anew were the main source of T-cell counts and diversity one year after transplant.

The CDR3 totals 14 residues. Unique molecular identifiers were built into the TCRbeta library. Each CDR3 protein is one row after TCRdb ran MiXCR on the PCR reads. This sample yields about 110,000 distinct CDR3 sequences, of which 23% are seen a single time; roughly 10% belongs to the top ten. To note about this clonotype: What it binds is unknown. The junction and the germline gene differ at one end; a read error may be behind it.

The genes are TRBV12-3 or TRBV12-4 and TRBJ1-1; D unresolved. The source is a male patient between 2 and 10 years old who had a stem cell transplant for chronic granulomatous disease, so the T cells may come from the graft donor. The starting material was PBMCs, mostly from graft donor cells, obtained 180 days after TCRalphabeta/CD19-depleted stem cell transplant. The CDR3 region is CASCPEKMNTGAFF. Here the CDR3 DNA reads TGTGCCAGCTGCCCGGAAAAGATGAACACTGGAGCTTTCTTT.